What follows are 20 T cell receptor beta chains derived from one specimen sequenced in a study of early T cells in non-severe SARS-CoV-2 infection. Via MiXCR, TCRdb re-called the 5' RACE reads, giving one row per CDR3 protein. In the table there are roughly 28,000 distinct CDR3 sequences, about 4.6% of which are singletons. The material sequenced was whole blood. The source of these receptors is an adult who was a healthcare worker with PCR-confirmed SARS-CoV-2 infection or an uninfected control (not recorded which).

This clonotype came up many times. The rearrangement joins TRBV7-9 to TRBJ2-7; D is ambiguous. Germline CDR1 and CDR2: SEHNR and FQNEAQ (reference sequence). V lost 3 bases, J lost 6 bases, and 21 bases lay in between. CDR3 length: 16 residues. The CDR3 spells CASSFQTADGSREQYF. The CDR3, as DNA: TGTGCCAGCAGCTTCCAAACGGCAGACGGATCGCGCGAGCAGTACTTC.

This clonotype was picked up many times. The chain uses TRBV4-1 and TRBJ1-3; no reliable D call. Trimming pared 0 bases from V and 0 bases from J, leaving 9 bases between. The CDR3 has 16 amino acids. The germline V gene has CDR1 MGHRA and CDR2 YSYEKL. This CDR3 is CASSQDSTNSGNTIYF. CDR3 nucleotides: TGCGCCAGCAGCCAAGATAGTACCAACTCTGGAAACACCATATATTTT.

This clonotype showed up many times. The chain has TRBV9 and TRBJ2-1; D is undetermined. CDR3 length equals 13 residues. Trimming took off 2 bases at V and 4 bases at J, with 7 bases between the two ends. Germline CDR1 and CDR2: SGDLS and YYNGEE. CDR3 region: CASSVRPYNEQFF. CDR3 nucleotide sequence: TGTGCCAGCAGCGTGCGGCCTTACAATGAGCAGTTCTTC.

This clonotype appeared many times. CDR3: CSASLAGRGANVLTF. The CDR3, as DNA: TGCAGTGCTAGTTTAGCGGGACGTGGGGCCAACGTCCTGACTTTC. V is TRBV20-1 and J is TRBJ2-6, with 8 bases matching TRBD2. This CDR3 is 15 amino acids long. CDR1 DFQATT and CDR2 SNEGSKA come from the germline V gene (reference sequence). Trimming at V came to 3 bases and at J to 3 bases, leaving 4 bases not matched to a gene.

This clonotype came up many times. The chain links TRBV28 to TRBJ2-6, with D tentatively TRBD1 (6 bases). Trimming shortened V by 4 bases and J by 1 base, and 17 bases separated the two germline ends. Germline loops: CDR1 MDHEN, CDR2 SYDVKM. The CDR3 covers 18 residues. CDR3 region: CASSSPGHRPSGANVLTF. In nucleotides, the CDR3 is TGTGCCAGCAGTTCACCGGGACACCGGCCATCTGGGGCCAACGTCCTGACTTTC.

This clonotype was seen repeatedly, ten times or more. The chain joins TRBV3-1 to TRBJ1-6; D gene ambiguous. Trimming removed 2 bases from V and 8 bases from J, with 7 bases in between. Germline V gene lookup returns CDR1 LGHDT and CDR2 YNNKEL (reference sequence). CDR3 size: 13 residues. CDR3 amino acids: CASSQNGDSPLHF. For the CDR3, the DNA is TGTGCCAGCAGCCAAAACGGAGATTCACCCCTCCACTTT.

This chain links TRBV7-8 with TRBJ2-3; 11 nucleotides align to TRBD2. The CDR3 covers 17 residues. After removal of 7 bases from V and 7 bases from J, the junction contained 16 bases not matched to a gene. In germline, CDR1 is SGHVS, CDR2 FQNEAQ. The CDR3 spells CASNPRATSGSRNTQYF. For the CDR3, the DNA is TGTGCCAGCAACCCCAGGGCAACTAGCGGGAGTCGGAATACGCAGTATTTT. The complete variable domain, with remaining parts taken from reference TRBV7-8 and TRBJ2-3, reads GAGVSQSPRYKVAKRGQDVALRCDPISGHVSLFWYQQALGQGPEFLTYFQNEAQLDKSGLPSDRFFAERPEGSVSTLKIQRTQQEDSAVYLCASNPRATSGSRNTQYFGPGTRLTVL.

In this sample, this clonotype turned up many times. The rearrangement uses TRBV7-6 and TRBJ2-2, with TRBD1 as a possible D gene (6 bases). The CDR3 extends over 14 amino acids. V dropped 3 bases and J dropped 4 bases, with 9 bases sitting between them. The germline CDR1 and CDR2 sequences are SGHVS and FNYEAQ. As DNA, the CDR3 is TGTGCCAGCAGCTTCGGACAGCCCACCGGGGAGCTGTTTTTT. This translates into CASSFGQPTGELFF. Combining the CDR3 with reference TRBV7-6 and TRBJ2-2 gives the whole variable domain GAGVSQSPRYKVTKRGQDVALRCDPISGHVSLYWYRQALGQGPEFLTYFNYEAQQDKSGLPNDRFSAERPEGSISTLTIQRTEQRDSAMYRCASSFGQPTGELFFGEGSRLTVL.

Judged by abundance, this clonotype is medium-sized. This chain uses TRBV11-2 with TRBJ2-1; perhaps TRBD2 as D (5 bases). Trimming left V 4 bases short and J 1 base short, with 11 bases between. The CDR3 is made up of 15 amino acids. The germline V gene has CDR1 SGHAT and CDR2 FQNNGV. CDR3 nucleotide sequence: TGTGCCAGCAGCTCCTATGGCGGGTCCTACAATGAGCAGTTCTTC. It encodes CASSSYGGSYNEQFF.

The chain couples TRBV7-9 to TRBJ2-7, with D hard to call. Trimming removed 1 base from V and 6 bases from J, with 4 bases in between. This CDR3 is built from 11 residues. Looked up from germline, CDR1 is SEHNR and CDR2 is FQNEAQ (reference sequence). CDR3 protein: CASSLGAEQYF. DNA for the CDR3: TGTGCCAGCAGCTTAGGGGCCGAGCAGTACTTC.

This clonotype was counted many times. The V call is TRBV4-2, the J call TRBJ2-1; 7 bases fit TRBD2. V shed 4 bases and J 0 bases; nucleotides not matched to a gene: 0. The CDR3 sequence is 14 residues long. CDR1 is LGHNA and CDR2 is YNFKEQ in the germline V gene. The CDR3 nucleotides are TGTGCCAGCAGCCGCGGGAGCTCCTACAATGAGCAGTTCTTC. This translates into CASSRGSSYNEQFF.

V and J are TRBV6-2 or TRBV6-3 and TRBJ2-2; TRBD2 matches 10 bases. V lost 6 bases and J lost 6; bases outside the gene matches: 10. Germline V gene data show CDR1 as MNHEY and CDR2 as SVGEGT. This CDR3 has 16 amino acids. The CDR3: CASSPKSGRASGELFF. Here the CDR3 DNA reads TGTGCCAGCAGCCCCAAGAGCGGGAGGGCCTCCGGGGAGCTGTTTTTT.

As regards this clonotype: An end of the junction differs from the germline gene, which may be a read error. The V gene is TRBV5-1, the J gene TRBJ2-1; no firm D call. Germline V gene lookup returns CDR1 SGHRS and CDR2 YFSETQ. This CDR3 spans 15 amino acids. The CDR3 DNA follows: TGCGCCAGCTGCTTACGTCCCGACTCCTACAATGAGCAGTTCTTC. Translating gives CASCLRPDSYNEQFF.

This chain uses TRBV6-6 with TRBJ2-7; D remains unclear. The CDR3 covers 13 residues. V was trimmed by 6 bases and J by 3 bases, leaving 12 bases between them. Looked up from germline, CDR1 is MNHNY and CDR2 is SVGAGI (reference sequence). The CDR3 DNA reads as TGTGCCAGCAGCCCGGGTGCCAACTACGAGCAGTACGTC. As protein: CASSPGANYEQYV.

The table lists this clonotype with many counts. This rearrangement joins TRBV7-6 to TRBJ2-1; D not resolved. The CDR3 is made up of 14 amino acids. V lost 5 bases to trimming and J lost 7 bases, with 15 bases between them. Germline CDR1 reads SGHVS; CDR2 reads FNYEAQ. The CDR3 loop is CASSLNPTGNEQFF. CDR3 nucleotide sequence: TGTGCCAGCAGCCTAAACCCTACCGGGAATGAGCAGTTCTTC.

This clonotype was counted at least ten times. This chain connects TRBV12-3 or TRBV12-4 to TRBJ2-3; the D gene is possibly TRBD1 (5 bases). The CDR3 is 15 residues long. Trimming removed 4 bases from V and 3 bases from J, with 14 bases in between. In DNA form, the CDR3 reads TGTGCCAGCAGTTGGGGCCCCCCCAGAACAGATACGCAGTATTTT. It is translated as CASSWGPPRTDTQYF.

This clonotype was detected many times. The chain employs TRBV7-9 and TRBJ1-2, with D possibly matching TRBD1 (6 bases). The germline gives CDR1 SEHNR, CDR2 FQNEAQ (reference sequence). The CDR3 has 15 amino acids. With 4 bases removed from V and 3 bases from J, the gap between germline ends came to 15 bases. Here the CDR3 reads CASSSRQASHYGYTF. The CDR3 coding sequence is TGTGCCAGCAGCTCCAGACAGGCCAGCCACTATGGCTACACCTTC.

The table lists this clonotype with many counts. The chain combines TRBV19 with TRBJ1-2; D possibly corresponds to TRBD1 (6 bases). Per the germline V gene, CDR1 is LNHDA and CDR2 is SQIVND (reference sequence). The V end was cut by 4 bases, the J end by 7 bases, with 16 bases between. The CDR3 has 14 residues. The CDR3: CASSTGQLQVGYTF. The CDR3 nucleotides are TGTGCCAGTAGTACCGGACAGCTACAGGTTGGCTACACCTTC. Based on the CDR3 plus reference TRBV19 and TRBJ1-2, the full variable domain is DGGITQSPKYLFRKEGQNVTLSCEQNLNHDAMYWYRQDPGQGLRLIYYSQIVNDFQKGDIAEGYSVSREKKESFPLTVTSAQKNPTAFYLCASSTGQLQVGYTFGSGTRLTVV.

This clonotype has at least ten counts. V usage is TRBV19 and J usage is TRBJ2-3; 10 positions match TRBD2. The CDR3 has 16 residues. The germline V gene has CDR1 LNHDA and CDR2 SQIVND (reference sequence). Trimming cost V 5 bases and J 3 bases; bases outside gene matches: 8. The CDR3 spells CASSQEREGLTDTQYF. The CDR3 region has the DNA TGTGCCAGTAGTCAAGAGCGGGAGGGCCTTACAGATACGCAGTATTTT.

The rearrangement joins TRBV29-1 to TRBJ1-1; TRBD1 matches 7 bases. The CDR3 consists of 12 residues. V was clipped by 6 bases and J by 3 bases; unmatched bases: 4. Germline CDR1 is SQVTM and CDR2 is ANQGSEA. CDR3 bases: TGCAGCGTGCCCGACAGGGACACTGAAGCTTTCTTT. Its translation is CSVPDRDTEAFF.